Detailed here is one TCR beta chain. Its antigen specificity is not known. Base-call qualities are not available, and no considerably larger clone is one nucleotide away. Library creation used the immunoSEQ multiplex PCR assay. A mixture of 60 forward primers for TCR Vbeta segments and 13 reverse primers for TCR Jbeta segments was used in the multiplex PCR. A multiplex PCR assay on genomic DNA amplified the CDR3 region of rearranged TCR beta genes. Amplified TCR beta libraries were sequenced as 87-base-pair reads on the Illumina HiSeq System. The source study handled its data this way. A later analysis tallied around 87 million unique TCR beta chains across the 666 repertoires, and around 10 million of those chains were shared by two or more donors. A nearest-neighbor algorithm error-corrected the raw reads and collapsed the reads into unique sequences, merging closely related sequences to remove PCR and sequencing errors. To assign V, D and J gene segments, CDR3 sequences were aligned to IMGT reference sequences. For a sequence to be retained, at least a six-nucleotide match to both a V gene segment and a J gene segment was required. A rearrangement counted as productive if the CDR3 had no stop codons and remained in frame with V and J, and every other rearrangement counted as non-productive. Following IMGT convention, CDR3 was defined as the stretch from the second conserved V-encoded cysteine to the conserved J-encoded phenylalanine. The earlier analysis of some 550 of the donors excluded any sequence lacking an unambiguous match to a single V gene segment. An earlier analysis of almost 600 of the donors classified V segments as functional when productive rearrangements were above 56.7% and as segregating when the standard deviation between donors was above 5%. A statistical classification framework was built to diagnose cytomegalovirus status from the catalog of TCR beta chain sequences. In a later analysis, TCR nucleotide sequences were compared against IMGT/GENE-DB human TR gene sequences so that V and J genes could be assigned. The TCRdist pipeline was used in a later analysis to assign CDR3 sequences and most-parsimonious VDJ recombination scenarios. In a later analysis, each TCR beta chain was defined by its CDR3 amino acid sequence together with its V-gene family, and reads lacking a unique V-gene family were excluded. To address suspected cross-contamination and a sequencing artifact, a later analysis removed roughly 640 highly shared, low-generation-probability nucleotide sequences. In a later analysis, a clonal expansion index for each public chain was calculated from normalized within-repertoire ranks of inferred template counts. A later analysis computed generation probabilities with a VDJ recombination model fitted to out-of-frame rearrangements, and checked the results against IGoR. In a later analysis, TCR-TCR, TCR-HLA and TCR-CMV co-occurrence was scored with hypergeometric tests, and a repertoire-size bias correction was applied to TCR pairs. False discovery rates were estimated in a later analysis by permuting HLA or CMV assignments 20 times. In a later analysis, co-occurring TCRs were grouped with DBSCAN, and TCRdist sequence similarity was added when clustering was performed within HLA-allele-positive subsets. For co-occurrence clustering, repertoires with fewer than 30,000 or more than 120,000 public chains were excluded, along with 5 or 6 repertoires with anomalous nucleotide sharing. Entries here come from immuneACCESS through TCRdb and include only in-frame sequences with V and J called. Some clones fail to appear in such tables; in the studies checked, an unresolved V gene covers under half of the shortfall, and the cause of the remainder is unknown. The V and J calls and clone size come from that table; D and trimming were worked out from the DNA. This sample has 120,000 or so clones in its table, and over 70% of those were observed once. In total, the top ten clones hold approximately 9.1% of the sample.

The data originate from a study of cytomegalovirus exposure and HLA in healthy donors (dated by TCRdb to about 2017). For the wider study: According to an earlier analysis of around 600 of the donors, roughly 180 million T cells yielded approximately 120 million unique TCR beta sequences and more than 250 Gb of sequence data. Typing coverage differed by locus: A, B, C, DRB1 and DQB1 were typed in about 629-640 donors, DQA1 in roughly 500, DPA1 in some 610, and DPB1 in 400 to 480. An earlier analysis of some 500 of the donors applied high-throughput TCR beta sequencing to assess whether each TCR beta V gene segment acted as functional or pseudogenic. A separate validation cohort of roughly 110 different subjects was used in addition to the roughly 670-subject first cohort. The study profiled the T cell repertoires of 550 to 700 subjects by immunosequencing and related them to cytomegalovirus serostatus. Class I and class II HLA loci were covered by the typing at four-digit resolution. Approximately 300 gigabases of sequencing data and around 85 million unique TCR sequences made up an early release that covered several hundred HLA-typed donors. In a later genetic analysis, genome-wide SNP genotypes for about three fifths of the roughly 670 donors were used, and that subset was treated as a discovery cohort. To predict cytomegalovirus infection status, the study brought together high-throughput TCR immunosequencing, statistical association of individual TCRs with disease status, and machine learning. Among the roughly 390 genotyped donors, approximately 77% belonged to the genetic ancestry cluster associated with self-reported Caucasian donors. The study aimed to test whether cataloging public T cell receptors could reveal signatures of past pathogen exposure. Every discovery cohort repertoire had been produced on one sequencing platform. Because of strong linkage in the cohort, roughly five DR-DQ haplotypes were treated as single units for association and clustering. A later analysis re-analyzed previously published TCR beta repertoires from about 600 donors and added high-resolution HLA genotyping to study TCR occurrence patterns. Among about 400 genotyped donors of the cohort, an average of roughly 230,000 unique TCR beta nucleotide sequences was sequenced per donor, of which about 18% were non-productive. Donor age, sex, ethnicity and CMV serostatus were compiled alongside the repertoire data. Rather than drawing on any new phenotypic data, the later analysis identified candidate immune exposures from TCR beta sequences and the way those sequences occurred across donors. What the authors observed across the whole study: In both the original and validation cohorts, the classifier was reported to diagnose cytomegalovirus status with high specificity and sensitivity. A group of highly shared sequence variants was considered likely to be a technical artifact of the sequencing pipeline. In an earlier analysis of a few hundred of the donors, most TCR beta V segments were observed in productive rearrangements about 90% or about 30% of the time, broadly matching IMGT annotations. Because HLA typing was unavailable for some donors at each locus, only the typed subset was used in association tests. In a later analysis, HLA-associated TCR beta chains were found to be more clonally expanded and to have lower generation probabilities than equally common non-associated chains. According to a later genetic analysis, donors in an Asian-associated ancestry cluster had fewer N-insertions in productive TCRs than the approximately 670-donor mean. In a later analysis, some 17,000 TCR beta sequences were associated with specific HLA alleles at a false discovery rate of 0.05. An association between a missense DCLRE1C variant and V-gene and J-gene trimming of TCR beta chains was found in a later genetic analysis and replicated in an independent cohort. Some 15 rarely observed V segments, including chromosome 9 orphons, were excluded from the earlier analysis of several hundred of the donors because counts were too low. Only TCR beta chains were sequenced in this cohort, and the absence of alpha or paired-chain data limited detectable features. A further reported finding was that TCR beta sequences accurately predicted the HLA-A and HLA-B alleles for most subjects in the first cohort. Correlated functional status among segregating V segments might reflect linkage disequilibrium, but an unknown experimental factor could not be ruled out. The 87-base-pair reads could not distinguish some IMGT-functional V segments, including TRBV6-2 and TRBV6-3, so those segments were excluded. According to a later analysis, parvovirus B19, influenza, CMV and Epstein-Barr virus appeared linked to several top co-occurrence clusters. When HLA alleles, especially DR and DQ, strongly co-occurred, TCR associations were difficult to assign to individual alleles. According to the authors, the approach could potentially be generalized to other disease states and immunological phenotypes. Presence/absence analyses assumed roughly uniform sequencing depth across donors, an assumption that may not hold. According to a later analysis, TCR association rates differed among HLA loci, with DRB1 alleles showing the most associated TCRs and HLA-C alleles showing the fewest. The only immune exposure information available for the cohort was CMV serostatus. In vitro tests confirmed that a few of the cytomegalovirus-associated TCR beta chains recognize cytomegalovirus antigens. A total of some 180 TCR beta chains were listed by the study as associated with cytomegalovirus. While some public TCRs were present in many individuals, most TCR sequences turned up only very rarely across donors. According to a later analysis, most CMV-associated TCR beta chains appeared to be HLA-restricted, and the HLA associations seemed to be driven largely by CMV exposure.

The cohort was made up of 500 to 800 healthy bone marrow donors. At the time of sampling, all cohort members were nominally healthy, though unrecorded immune exposures were likely present. The donor was CMV seropositive and was included in the group of around 300 seropositive cohort members. A peripheral blood sample was provided by each donor, and peripheral blood mononuclear cells were used for TCR beta sequencing. The Qiagen DNeasy Blood Extraction Kit was used to extract genomic DNA from the blood cell samples. V is clipped by 1 base and J by 0 bases, and the sequence between their germline boundaries is 10 bases long. The CDR3, cysteine through phenylalanine, is 16 amino acids long. The read is trimmed to its CDR3 DNA, 48 bases read in frame from base 1. The germline V gene (reference sequence) supplies CDR1 SEHNR and CDR2 FQNEAQ.

The chain links TRBV7-9 with TRBJ1-3, and TRBD1 may be the D gene, going by 6 matching bases. The sample taken for sequencing was PBMCs. The receptor was isolated from a woman between 50 and 59 years old in good health and CMV-seropositive. CDR3 region: CASSLDQGSSGNTIYF. Here is the DNA: TGTGCCAGCAGCTTAGATCAGGGGAGCTCTGGAAACACCATATATTTT.